This T cell receptor (beta chain) was sequenced for a study of identical twins. Germline CDR1 SGHVS, CDR2 FQNEAQ. After removal of 3 bases from V and 5 bases from J, the junction contained 4 bases not matched to a gene. The CDR3 runs to 15 residues. TCRdb called the 5' RACE reads again in MiXCR, with one record for every CDR3 protein. The sample has 690,000 or so distinct CDR3 sequences, roughly 6.2% seen once. This TCR was sampled from a man aged 18 to 29 in good health. The gene calls are TRBV7-8 and TRBJ2-3; 11 nucleotides line up with TRBD2. Sequencing was carried out using naive T cells sorted from blood. The CDR3 loop is CASSFTSGRRDTQYF. CDR3 nucleotide sequence: TGTGCCAGCAGCTTCACTAGCGGGAGAAGAGATACGCAGTATTTT.